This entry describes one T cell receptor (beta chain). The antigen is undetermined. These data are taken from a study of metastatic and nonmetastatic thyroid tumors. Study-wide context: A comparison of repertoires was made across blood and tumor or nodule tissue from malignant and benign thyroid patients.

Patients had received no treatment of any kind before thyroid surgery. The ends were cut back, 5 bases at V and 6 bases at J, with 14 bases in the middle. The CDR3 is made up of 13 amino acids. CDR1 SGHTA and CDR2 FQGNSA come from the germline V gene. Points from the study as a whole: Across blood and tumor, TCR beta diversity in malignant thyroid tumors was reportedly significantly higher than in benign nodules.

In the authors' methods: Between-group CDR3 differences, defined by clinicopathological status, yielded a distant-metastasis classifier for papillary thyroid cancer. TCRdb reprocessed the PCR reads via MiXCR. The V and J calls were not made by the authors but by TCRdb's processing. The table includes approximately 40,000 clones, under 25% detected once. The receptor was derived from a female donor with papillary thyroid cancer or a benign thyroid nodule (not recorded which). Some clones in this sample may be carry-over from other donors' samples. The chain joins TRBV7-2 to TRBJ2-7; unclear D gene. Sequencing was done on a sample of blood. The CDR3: CASSRPPPFEQYF. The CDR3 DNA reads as TGTGCCAGCAGCAGGCCTCCTCCCTTCGAGCAGTACTTC.